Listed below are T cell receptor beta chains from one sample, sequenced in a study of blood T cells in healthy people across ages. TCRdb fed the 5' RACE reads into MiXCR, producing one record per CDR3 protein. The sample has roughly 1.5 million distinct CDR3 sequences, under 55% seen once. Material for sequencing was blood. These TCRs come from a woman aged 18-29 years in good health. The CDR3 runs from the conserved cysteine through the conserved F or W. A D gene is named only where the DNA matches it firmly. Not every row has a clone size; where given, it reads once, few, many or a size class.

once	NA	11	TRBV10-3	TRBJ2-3	CAISDPDTQYF	TGTGCCATCAGTGATCCAGATACGCAGTATTTT
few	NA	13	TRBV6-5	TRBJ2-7	CASMRARSYEQYF	TGTGCCAGCATGCGAGCGCGATCCTACGAGCAGTACTTC
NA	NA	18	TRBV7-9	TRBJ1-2	CASSLLGTLGSTVYGYTF	TGTGCCAGCAGTCTCTTAGGTACTCTTGGCTCAACCGTCTATGGCTACACCTTC
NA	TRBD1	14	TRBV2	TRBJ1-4	CASSPQGDPEKLFF	TGTGCCAGCAGTCCACAGGGGGACCCTGAAAAACTGTTTTTT
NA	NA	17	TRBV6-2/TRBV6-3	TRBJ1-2	CASSYPGRSTTNYGYTF	TGTGCCAGCAGTTACCCCGGACGGAGTACTACTAACTATGGCTACACCTTC
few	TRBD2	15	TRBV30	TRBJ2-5	CAWSPGLAGDRSWYF	TGTGCCTGGAGTCCGGGACTAGCGGGAGACCGTTCTTGGTACTTC
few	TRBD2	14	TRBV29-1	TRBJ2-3	CSESAGGGTDTQYF	TGCAGCGAGTCAGCGGGAGGGGGGACAGATACGCAGTATTTT
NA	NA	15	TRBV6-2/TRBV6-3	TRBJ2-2	CASGKHNQNTGELFF	TGTGCCAGCGGGAAACATAACCAGAACACCGGGGAGCTGTTTTTT
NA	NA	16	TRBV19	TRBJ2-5	CASSITGGRGQETQYF	TGTGCCAGTAGTATAACCGGTGGTAGGGGCCAAGAGACCCAGTACTTC
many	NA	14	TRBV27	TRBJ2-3	CASSLSQGTDTQYF	TGTGCCAGCAGTTTATCCCAGGGTACAGATACGCAGTATTTT
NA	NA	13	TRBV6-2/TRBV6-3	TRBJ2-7	CASRTSSEGEQYF	TGTGCCAGCAGGACAAGTTCTGAGGGCGAGCAGTACTTC
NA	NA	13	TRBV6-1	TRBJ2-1	CASSELYLNEQFF	TGTGCCAGCAGCGAGCTGTATCTGAATGAGCAGTTCTTC
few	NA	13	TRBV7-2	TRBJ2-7	CASSLGVRNEQYF	TGTGCCAGCAGCTTAGGTGTGCGCAATGAGCAGTACTTC
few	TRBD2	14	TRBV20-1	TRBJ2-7	CSASIGGDYNEQYF	TGCAGTGCTAGTATAGGCGGGGACTACAATGAGCAGTACTTC
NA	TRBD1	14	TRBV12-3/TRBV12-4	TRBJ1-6	CDSSLGTVNSPLHF	TGTGACAGCAGTTTAGGGACAGTAAATTCACCCCTCCACTTT
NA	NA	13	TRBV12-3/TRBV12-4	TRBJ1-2	CASSLGDLRGYTF	TGTGCCAGCAGTTTAGGGGACCTAAGGGGCTACACCTTC
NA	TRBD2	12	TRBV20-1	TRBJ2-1	CSASSWEGRQFF	TGCAGTGCGAGTAGCTGGGAGGGCCGACAGTTCTTC
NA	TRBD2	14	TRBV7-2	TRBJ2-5	CASSLVGLAGEQYF	TGTGCCAGCAGCTTAGTGGGACTAGCGGGGGAGCAGTACTTC
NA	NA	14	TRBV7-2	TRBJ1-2	CASSLVGPAYGYTF	TGTGCCAGCAGCTTAGTAGGGCCTGCGTATGGCTACACCTTC
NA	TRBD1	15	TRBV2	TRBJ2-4	CASSSRDRSKNIQYF	TGTGCCAGCAGTTCCAGGGACAGGTCCAAAAACATTCAGTACTTC
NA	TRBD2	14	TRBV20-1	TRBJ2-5	CSARGLADQETQYF	TGCAGTGCTAGAGGGCTAGCGGATCAAGAGACCCAGTACTTC
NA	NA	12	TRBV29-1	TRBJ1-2	CSVLTANYGYTF	TGCAGCGTATTAACAGCTAACTATGGCTACACCTTC
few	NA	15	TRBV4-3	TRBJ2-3	CASSQDGIATDTQYF	TGCGCCAGCAGCCAAGATGGAATAGCCACAGATACGCAGTATTTT
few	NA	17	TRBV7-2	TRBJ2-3	CASSSWGQDLTTDTQYF	TGTGCCAGCAGCTCCTGGGGGCAGGACCTTACCACAGATACGCAGTATTTT